This T cell receptor (beta chain) was recorded in a study of cytomegalovirus exposure and HLA in healthy donors. Across the whole study: A subsequent analysis reported that the 120 validation repertoires were produced on the same platform that had also been used for the roughly 670 first-cohort repertoires. Study conclusions and caveats: First-cohort TCR clusters tended to co-occur in the 120 or so validation repertoires, a later analysis found. Diagnosis of cytomegalovirus status made by the classifier reportedly showed high specificity and sensitivity.

Produced via immunoSEQ multiplex PCR; TCRdb's table is partial and in-frame only. The sample lists 150,000 to 200,000 clones, around four fifths seen once, with about 2% in the top ten. Worth noting for this clone: Its antigen is as yet unknown.

V was trimmed by 4 bases and J by 1 base, leaving 7 bases between them. This CDR3 has 13 amino acids. Germline loops: CDR1 LGHNA, CDR2 YSLEER. Material for sequencing was PBMCs. The clonotype comes from a man aged 25 to 45 in good health and CMV-seropositive. This rearrangement joins TRBV4-3 to TRBJ2-5; possible D gene TRBD1, 6 bases. In nucleotides, the CDR3 is TGCGCCAGCAGCCCGGACAGCCAAGAGACCCAGTACTTC. Protein: CASSPDSQETQYF.